A selection of T cell receptor beta chains follows, all from one sample in a study of blood T cell repertoires in COVID-19. Data came from immunoSEQ multiplex PCR; TCRdb stores just in-frame clones and leaves some out. Counted here are some 65,000 clones, about 92% occurring once; the ten biggest clones make up approximately 0.56%. Sequencing was performed on peripheral blood. The receptors derive from a man aged 45-65 years with COVID-19, enrolled during active disease. CDR3s include the opening cysteine and the closing phenylalanine or tryptophan. Each record gives: CDR3 protein, CDR3 DNA, J gene, D gene, clone size, V gene. The D gene is left open where the match is weak. Not all rows give a size; the values are once, few, many and, for expanded clones, a class.

CDR3 protein: CASSATGVQGYTF; CDR3 DNA: TGTGCCAGCAGCGCCACAGGGGTCCAAGGCTACACCTTC; J gene: TRBJ1-2; D gene: TRBD1; clone size: .; V gene: TRBV7-9
CDR3 protein: CASSGGFNQPQHF; CDR3 DNA: TGTGCCAGCAGTGGGGGCTTCAATCAGCCCCAGCATTTT; J gene: TRBJ1-5; D gene: .; clone size: .; V gene: TRBV2
CDR3 protein: CASTFLAGGTGGGGPLGEQYF; CDR3 DNA: TGTGCCAGCACTTTTCTTGCCGGCGGGACAGGGGGCGGAGGCCCTCTGGGGGAGCAGTACTTC; J gene: TRBJ2-7; D gene: TRBD1; clone size: .; V gene: TRBV7-9
CDR3 protein: CASSPGAGGYQETQYF; CDR3 DNA: TGTGCCAGCAGCCCAGGGGCGGGAGGGTACCAAGAGACCCAGTACTTC; J gene: TRBJ2-5; D gene: TRBD2; clone size: once; V gene: TRBV11-3
CDR3 protein: CASESSGALQETQYF; CDR3 DNA: TGTGCCAGTGAGAGTAGCGGAGCGCTACAAGAGACCCAGTACTTC; J gene: TRBJ2-5; D gene: .; clone size: .; V gene: TRBV19
CDR3 protein: CASSFGPSGGYNEQFF; CDR3 DNA: TGCGCCAGCAGCTTCGGGCCCAGCGGGGGGTACAATGAGCAGTTCTTC; J gene: TRBJ2-1; D gene: TRBD2; clone size: few; V gene: TRBV5-1
CDR3 protein: CASSRTGEYGYTF; CDR3 DNA: TGTGCCAGCAGCCGGACAGGGGAATATGGCTACACCTTC; J gene: TRBJ1-2; D gene: TRBD1; clone size: .; V gene: TRBV6-5
CDR3 protein: CASSRDRGPNEQFF; CDR3 DNA: TGTGCCAGCAGCCGGGACAGGGGGCCGAATGAGCAGTTCTTC; J gene: TRBJ2-1; D gene: TRBD1; clone size: .; V gene: TRBV27
CDR3 protein: CASSSGASGNNEQFF; CDR3 DNA: TGTGCCAGCAGTTCGGGAGCAAGCGGGAACAATGAGCAGTTCTTC; J gene: TRBJ2-1; D gene: TRBD2; clone size: .; V gene: TRBV28
CDR3 protein: CASSLDTGYSGNTIYF; CDR3 DNA: TGCGCCAGCAGCTTGGATACAGGTTACTCTGGAAACACCATATATTTT; J gene: TRBJ1-3; D gene: .; clone size: .; V gene: TRBV5-1
CDR3 protein: CATSRDSQPGNEKLFF; CDR3 DNA: TGTGCCACCTCCCGGGACAGCCAGCCGGGTAATGAAAAACTGTTTTTT; J gene: TRBJ1-4; D gene: TRBD1; clone size: .; V gene: TRBV28
CDR3 protein: CASSCPPLLAVLSYEQYF; CDR3 DNA: TGCGCCAGCAGTTGTCCCCCGCTCTTAGCGGTACTCTCCTACGAGCAGTACTTC; J gene: TRBJ2-7; D gene: .; clone size: .; V gene: TRBV10-1
CDR3 protein: CASSVAHGRGTEAFF; CDR3 DNA: TGTGCCAGCAGCGTAGCTCATGGGAGAGGGACTGAAGCTTTCTTT; J gene: TRBJ1-1; D gene: .; clone size: .; V gene: TRBV9
CDR3 protein: CASSHLRDREEKLFF; CDR3 DNA: TGCGCCAGCAGCCATCTCCGGGACAGGGAGGAAAAACTGTTTTTT; J gene: TRBJ1-4; D gene: TRBD1; clone size: .; V gene: TRBV4-1
CDR3 protein: CASSEAGTKSEAFF; CDR3 DNA: TGTGCCAGCAGTGAAGCTGGCACTAAATCTGAAGCTTTCTTT; J gene: TRBJ1-1; D gene: .; clone size: few; V gene: TRBV25-1
CDR3 protein: CASKGLGIYEQYF; CDR3 DNA: TGTGCCAGCAAGGGACTAGGTATCTACGAGCAGTACTTC; J gene: TRBJ2-7; D gene: TRBD2; clone size: .; V gene: TRBV6-5
CDR3 protein: CASSRTGDNEQYF; CDR3 DNA: TGTGCCAGCAGCCGGACAGGGGACAACGAGCAGTACTTC; J gene: TRBJ2-7; D gene: TRBD1; clone size: .; V gene: TRBV12-3/TRBV12-4
CDR3 protein: CASSGDIFQETQYF; CDR3 DNA: TGTGCCAGTAGCGGGGACATTTTCCAAGAGACCCAGTACTTC; J gene: TRBJ2-5; D gene: .; clone size: .; V gene: TRBV19
CDR3 protein: CASTLGQGRVTEAFF; CDR3 DNA: TGTGCCAGTACCCTCGGACAGGGTAGAGTAACTGAAGCTTTCTTT; J gene: TRBJ1-1; D gene: TRBD1; clone size: .; V gene: TRBV19
CDR3 protein: CASSMTGLSYNEQFF; CDR3 DNA: TGTGCCAGCAGCATGACAGGGCTCTCCTACAATGAGCAGTTCTTC; J gene: TRBJ2-1; D gene: TRBD1; clone size: .; V gene: TRBV6-5
CDR3 protein: CASSLAPSGSPGANVLTF; CDR3 DNA: TGTGCCAGCAGCTTAGCTCCTAGCGGGAGTCCCGGGGCCAACGTCCTGACTTTC; J gene: TRBJ2-6; D gene: TRBD2; clone size: .; V gene: TRBV13
CDR3 protein: CASSYQAQAGYNEQFF; CDR3 DNA: TGTGCCAGCAGTTACCAGGCGCAAGCGGGCTACAATGAGCAGTTCTTC; J gene: TRBJ2-1; D gene: .; clone size: .; V gene: TRBV6-2/TRBV6-3
CDR3 protein: CASSRRMNTEAFF; CDR3 DNA: TGTGCCAGCAGTCGGAGGATGAACACTGAAGCTTTCTTT; J gene: TRBJ1-1; D gene: .; clone size: .; V gene: TRBV6-6
CDR3 protein: CASNLDRTGEEGGYTF; CDR3 DNA: TGTGCCAGCAACCTCGACCGGACAGGGGAGGAGGGTGGCTACACCTTC; J gene: TRBJ1-2; D gene: TRBD1; clone size: .; V gene: TRBV7-8
CDR3 protein: CASSRTTGGVEKLFF; CDR3 DNA: TGTGCCAGCAGCCGGACCACAGGGGGGGTCGAAAAACTGTTTTTT; J gene: TRBJ1-4; D gene: TRBD1; clone size: .; V gene: TRBV5-5
CDR3 protein: CASRGWGMNTEAFF; CDR3 DNA: TGTGCCAGCAGGGGATGGGGCATGAACACTGAAGCTTTCTTT; J gene: TRBJ1-1; D gene: .; clone size: .; V gene: TRBV27
CDR3 protein: CASSIDREWTAGIYGYTF; CDR3 DNA: TGTGCCAGTAGTATAGATCGTGAGTGGACAGCTGGTATCTATGGCTACACCTTC; J gene: TRBJ1-2; D gene: .; clone size: .; V gene: TRBV19
CDR3 protein: CASSIGRIYRGGNQPQHF; CDR3 DNA: TGTGCCAGTAGTATAGGCAGAATTTATCGGGGAGGCAATCAGCCCCAGCATTTT; J gene: TRBJ1-5; D gene: .; clone size: .; V gene: TRBV19
CDR3 protein: CASSHIRGGEKLFF; CDR3 DNA: TGCGCCAGCAGCCACATCCGGGGAGGGGAAAAACTGTTTTTT; J gene: TRBJ1-4; D gene: .; clone size: once; V gene: TRBV4-1
CDR3 protein: CAWNRANSPLHF; CDR3 DNA: TGTGCCTGGAACAGGGCGAATTCACCCCTCCACTTT; J gene: TRBJ1-6; D gene: .; clone size: once; V gene: TRBV30
CDR3 protein: CASSQEPRQGYEQYF; CDR3 DNA: TGCGCCAGCAGCCAAGAGCCCCGACAGGGCTACGAGCAGTACTTC; J gene: TRBJ2-7; D gene: TRBD1; clone size: .; V gene: TRBV4-3
CDR3 protein: CASSQGGSFNEKLFF; CDR3 DNA: TGCGCCAGCAGCCAAGGGGGCAGCTTTAATGAAAAACTGTTTTTT; J gene: TRBJ1-4; D gene: TRBD1; clone size: .; V gene: TRBV5-1
CDR3 protein: CASSSKPQGSDNEKLFF; CDR3 DNA: TGTGCCAGCAGTTCCAAACCACAGGGTTCAGATAATGAAAAACTGTTTTTT; J gene: TRBJ1-4; D gene: .; clone size: .; V gene: TRBV27
CDR3 protein: CASSVGARNGNEQYF; CDR3 DNA: TGTGCCAGCAGCGTAGGGGCTAGGAACGGGAACGAGCAGTACTTC; J gene: TRBJ2-7; D gene: .; clone size: .; V gene: TRBV9
CDR3 protein: CASSILLAGVPDTQYF; CDR3 DNA: TGTGCCAGTAGTATACTTCTAGCGGGAGTACCAGATACGCAGTATTTT; J gene: TRBJ2-3; D gene: TRBD2; clone size: .; V gene: TRBV19
CDR3 protein: CASSWTSGSRDTQYF; CDR3 DNA: TGTGCCAGCAGCTGGACTAGCGGGAGTCGAGATACGCAGTATTTT; J gene: TRBJ2-3; D gene: TRBD2; clone size: .; V gene: TRBV5-6
CDR3 protein: CASRPRTVNYQPQHF; CDR3 DNA: TGTGCCAGCAGACCCCGGACAGTCAATTACCAGCCCCAGCATTTT; J gene: TRBJ1-5; D gene: .; clone size: .; V gene: TRBV28
CDR3 protein: CASSLIRGDYGYTF; CDR3 DNA: TGTGCCAGCAGCTTGATCAGGGGAGACTATGGCTACACCTTC; J gene: TRBJ1-2; D gene: .; clone size: few; V gene: TRBV5-6
CDR3 protein: CASSRDRADNTIYF; CDR3 DNA: TGTGCCAGCAGCCGAGACAGGGCTGACAACACCATATATTTT; J gene: TRBJ1-3; D gene: TRBD1; clone size: once; V gene: TRBV14
CDR3 protein: CASRHPLAGGSSYNEQFF; CDR3 DNA: TGTGCCAGCAGGCACCCCCTAGCGGGAGGGTCCTCCTACAATGAGCAGTTCTTC; J gene: TRBJ2-1; D gene: TRBD2; clone size: .; V gene: TRBV28
CDR3 protein: CASSPQRGYNEQFF; CDR3 DNA: TGTGCCAGCAGTCCTCAGCGGGGCTACAATGAGCAGTTCTTC; J gene: TRBJ2-1; D gene: TRBD2; clone size: .; V gene: TRBV28
CDR3 protein: CASSEMIGVIGTEAFF; CDR3 DNA: TGTGCCAGCAGTGAAATGATCGGGGTAATCGGGACTGAAGCTTTCTTT; J gene: TRBJ1-1; D gene: .; clone size: .; V gene: TRBV6-1
CDR3 protein: CASSPNSVAYEQYF; CDR3 DNA: TGTGCCAGCTCACCAAACAGTGTCGCCTACGAGCAGTACTTC; J gene: TRBJ2-7; D gene: .; clone size: .; V gene: TRBV18
CDR3 protein: CASRGVGGGYEQFF; CDR3 DNA: TGTGCCAGCAGGGGCGTGGGAGGGGGTTATGAGCAGTTCTTC; J gene: TRBJ2-1; D gene: .; clone size: .; V gene: TRBV28
CDR3 protein: CASSWGTTPSTDTQYF; CDR3 DNA: TGCGCCAGCAGCTGGGGGACTACCCCTAGCACAGATACGCAGTATTTT; J gene: TRBJ2-3; D gene: TRBD2; clone size: .; V gene: TRBV5-1
CDR3 protein: CASSEGIWTSGEETQYF; CDR3 DNA: TGTGCCAGCAGTGAAGGAATCTGGACTAGCGGAGAAGAGACCCAGTACTTC; J gene: TRBJ2-5; D gene: TRBD2; clone size: few; V gene: TRBV2
CDR3 protein: CASSLETGGAEQYF; CDR3 DNA: TGTGCCAGCAGTCTCGAGACAGGGGGCGCCGAGCAGTACTTC; J gene: TRBJ2-7; D gene: TRBD1; clone size: .; V gene: TRBV2
CDR3 protein: CASSPGGQGSSGNTIYF; CDR3 DNA: TGTGCCAGCAGCCCGGGAGGACAGGGGAGCTCCGGAAACACCATATATTTT; J gene: TRBJ1-3; D gene: TRBD1; clone size: .; V gene: TRBV7-2
CDR3 protein: CASRQGIEKLFF; CDR3 DNA: TGTGCCAGCAGGCAGGGAATTGAAAAACTGTTTTTT; J gene: TRBJ1-4; D gene: .; clone size: .; V gene: TRBV28
CDR3 protein: CASRDSYNEQFF; CDR3 DNA: TGTGCCAGCCGGGACAGCTACAATGAGCAGTTCTTC; J gene: TRBJ2-1; D gene: TRBD1; clone size: .; V gene: TRBV10-3
CDR3 protein: CASSSRTSGRSTDTQYF; CDR3 DNA: TGTGCCAGCAGCTCGAGGACTAGCGGGAGAAGCACAGATACGCAGTATTTT; J gene: TRBJ2-3; D gene: TRBD2; clone size: .; V gene: TRBV7-9
CDR3 protein: CASSPYALGQAGNIQYF; CDR3 DNA: TGTGCCAGCTCACCATACGCCCTGGGACAGGCGGGGAACATTCAGTACTTC; J gene: TRBJ2-4; D gene: TRBD1; clone size: .; V gene: TRBV18
CDR3 protein: CATSPGQRENIQYF; CDR3 DNA: TGTGCCACCAGTCCGGGACAGCGCGAAAACATTCAGTACTTC; J gene: TRBJ2-4; D gene: TRBD1; clone size: .; V gene: TRBV15
CDR3 protein: CAWRTSGRGGPTDTQYF; CDR3 DNA: TGTGCCTGGAGGACTAGCGGGAGAGGAGGACCCACAGATACGCAGTATTTT; J gene: TRBJ2-3; D gene: TRBD2; clone size: .; V gene: TRBV30
CDR3 protein: CASRTGNVKEKLFF; CDR3 DNA: TGTGCCAGTAGGACAGGGAACGTAAAAGAAAAACTGTTTTTT; J gene: TRBJ1-4; D gene: TRBD1; clone size: .; V gene: TRBV19
CDR3 protein: CASSNRQGFTGELFF; CDR3 DNA: TGTGCCAGCAGTAACAGACAGGGATTCACCGGGGAGCTGTTTTTT; J gene: TRBJ2-2; D gene: TRBD1; clone size: once; V gene: TRBV6-5
CDR3 protein: CASSESGGRSNEQFF; CDR3 DNA: TGCGCCAGCAGTGAGTCAGGTGGGAGGAGCAATGAGCAGTTCTTC; J gene: TRBJ2-1; D gene: .; clone size: .; V gene: TRBV10-2
CDR3 protein: CASSLDREGQQYF; CDR3 DNA: TGTGCCAGCAGTTTGGACAGGGAAGGCCAGCAGTACTTC; J gene: TRBJ2-7; D gene: TRBD1; clone size: few; V gene: TRBV6-5
CDR3 protein: CAISGTSGTGELFF; CDR3 DNA: TGTGCCATCTCCGGGACTAGCGGCACCGGGGAGCTGTTTTTT; J gene: TRBJ2-2; D gene: TRBD2; clone size: .; V gene: TRBV10-3